The clone carrying this T cell receptor (beta chain) has at least ten counts. Its antigen is undetermined. The CDR3 contains 17 residues. CDR1 is MDHEN, CDR2 SYDVKM, per germline. Germline trimming cut 6 bases from V and 0 bases from J; bases unmatched to any gene: 10. Previously described methods and listed TCR primers were used for bulk TCR libraries. TCRdb fed the PCR reads into MiXCR, producing one record per CDR3 protein. The repertoire consists of 300,000 to 400,000 distinct CDR3 sequences, with 20% to 25% occurring once and the leading ten covering 0.75% to 0.85%. The data stem from a study of molecular identifiers for immune sequencing clone quantification. General observations from the study: Detectable among 800,000 to 1,000,000 naive cells, according to reports, was Jurkat TCR RNA spiked in from one cell. Clonotypes topping 20 RNA copies carried over 99% of effector molecules but under 1% of naive ones.

Sequenced material: naive CD8+ T cells from blood, with Jurkat cell RNA spiked in. Subset indicated: FACS-sorted CD8+CD4-CCR7+CD45RA+ naive T cells. This TCR was sampled from a human donor in good health. Some libraries in this study had Jurkat cell RNA spiked in. The chain combines TRBV28 with TRBJ1-1; 10 bases match TRBD1. For the CDR3, the DNA is TGTGCCAGCAGCCCAGACAGGGGGCTGGCCCTGAACACTGAAGCTTTCTTT. Protein: CASSPDRGLALNTEAFF.